A single sample is the source of the 19 T cell receptor beta chains below, sequenced in a study of cytomegalovirus exposure and HLA in healthy donors. PCR involved 60 Vbeta and 13 Jbeta primers. Produced via immunoSEQ multiplex PCR; TCRdb's table is partial and in-frame only. The sample yields some 240,000 clones, about nine tenths seen once. What was sequenced was PBMCs. These receptors were collected from a girl aged 2-10 years in good health and CMV-seronegative.

The chain combines TRBV29-1 with TRBJ1-2; D remains unclear. Trimming cost V 5 bases and J 8 bases, with 12 bases left between them. The length of the CDR3 is 11 residues. In germline, CDR1 is SQVTM, CDR2 ANQGSEA. The CDR3: CSVPKTGGYTF. In DNA form, the CDR3 reads TGCAGCGTTCCCAAGACGGGGGGCTACACCTTC. The whole variable domain, filled in from reference TRBV29-1 and TRBJ1-2, reads SAVISQKPSRDICQRGTSLTIQCQVDSQVTMMFWYRQQPGQSLTLIATANQGSEATYESGFVIDKFPISRPNLTFSTLTVSNMSPEDSSIYLCSVPKTGGYTFGSGTRLTVV.

Note on this clone: At the DNA level, this CDR3 is encoded by other sequences in the same sample as well. This sequence joins TRBV29-1 and TRBJ1-2; 7 bases are a match to TRBD1. CDR3 length: 12 residues. Germline V gene sequence: CDR1 SQVTM, CDR2 ANQGSEA. V lost 6 bases and J lost 3; bases outside the gene matches: 4. This CDR3 reads CSVSGTDYGYTF. The CDR3 nucleotides read TGCAGCGTCTCAGGGACAGACTATGGCTACACCTTC. Complete variable domain (other parts from reference TRBV29-1 and TRBJ1-2): SAVISQKPSRDICQRGTSLTIQCQVDSQVTMMFWYRQQPGQSLTLIATANQGSEATYESGFVIDKFPISRPNLTFSTLTVSNMSPEDSSIYLCSVSGTDYGYTFGSGTRLTVV.

The gene calls are TRBV5-4 and TRBJ1-1; 8 bases match TRBD1. V lost 0 bases, J lost 5 bases, and 3 bases stayed unmatched. Germline V gene data show CDR1 as SGHNT and CDR2 as YYREEE (reference sequence). CDR3 length: 14 amino acids. The chain's CDR3 is CASSLGRGLTEAFF. As DNA, the CDR3 is TGTGCCAGCAGCTTGGGCAGGGGGCTGACTGAAGCTTTCTTT.

The V call is TRBV6-6, the J call TRBJ2-2; D call uncertain. Germline loops: CDR1 MNHNY, CDR2 SVGAGI (reference sequence). CDR3 length: 15 amino acids. Trimming shortened V by 5 bases and J by 1 base, and 11 bases separated the two germline ends. The CDR3 loop is CASSPRPQNTGELFF. In nucleotides, the CDR3 is TGTGCCAGCAGTCCCCGCCCACAGAACACCGGGGAGCTGTTTTTT.

CDR3 protein: CASSRTALNTEAFF. In DNA form, the CDR3 reads TGTGCCAGCAGTAGGACTGCCTTGAACACTGAAGCTTTCTTT. The chain joins TRBV27 to TRBJ1-1; no definite D call. CDR1 and CDR2 (germline): MNHEY, SMNVEV (reference sequence). The V end lost 5 bases, the J end lost 0 bases, and 10 bases lay between the germline ends. CDR3 size: 14 residues.

The V and J genes are TRBV6-5 and TRBJ1-4, with TRBD1 as a possible D gene (6 bases). The CDR3 covers 14 residues. Germline CDR1 is MNHEY and CDR2 is SVGAGI. V gave up 4 bases and J gave up 5 bases, with 11 bases separating them. The CDR3 loop is CASSFRTANEKLFF. The CDR3 DNA reads as TGTGCCAGCAGTTTCAGGACAGCGAATGAAAAACTGTTTTTT.

The V call is TRBV7-9, the J call TRBJ2-1; 13 bases map to TRBD2. CDR3 size: 18 residues. Germline V gives CDR1 SEHNR, CDR2 FQNEAQ (reference sequence). Trimming at V came to 5 bases and at J to 8 bases, leaving 15 bases not matched to a gene. The CDR3 DNA sequence: TGTGCCAGCAGCCAGATAGCCGGGACTAGCGGGGCTGGGGATGAGCAGTTCTTC. Encoded protein: CASSQIAGTSGAGDEQFF.

This rearrangement joins TRBV25-1 to TRBJ1-2; a weak D match, TRBD1 (5 bases). Germline lookup yields CDR1 MGHDK and CDR2 SYGVNS. CDR3 length: 15 amino acids. With 6 bases removed from V and 5 bases from J, the gap between germline ends came to 19 bases. The CDR3 region has the DNA TGTGCCAGCAGACCACCGGGGGTGTCACCGTATGGCTACACCTTC. Protein sequence: CASRPPGVSPYGYTF.

J is TRBJ1-4 and V is TRBV27; D is unresolved. The CDR3 sequence is 14 residues long. Germline V CDR1 and CDR2: MNHEY, SMNVEV (reference sequence). Trimming removed 7 bases at V and 7 bases at J, with 16 bases between. The CDR3 region is CASTPNFGCEKLFF. In nucleotides, the CDR3 is TGTGCCAGCACCCCTAATTTCGGTTGTGAAAAACTGTTTTTT.

The chain combines TRBV5-1 with TRBJ1-1; 8 bases fit TRBD1. V shed 4 bases, J shed 6 bases, and the junction held 8 bases outside the gene matches. Germline assignment: CDR1 SGHRS and CDR2 YFSETQ. This CDR3 is 14 amino acids long. The CDR3 bases are TGCGCCAGCAGCCCGGGACAGGTTATCTCTGAAGCTTTCTTT. This encodes CASSPGQVISEAFF.

Here the CDR3 reads CASSIERGGTGELFF. Here the CDR3 DNA reads TGTGCCAGCTCCATAGAGCGGGGAGGAACCGGGGAGCTGTTTTTT. The V call is TRBV6-6, the J call TRBJ2-2; 7 nucleotides align to TRBD2. Per the germline V gene, CDR1 is MNHNY and CDR2 is SVGAGI (reference sequence). The J segment lost 5 bases and the V segment lost 8 bases, leaving 11 bases of the junction unmatched. The CDR3 has 15 amino acids.

This chain uses TRBV6-1 with TRBJ2-7; 8 bases align to TRBD1. V lost 1 base, J lost 3 bases, and 2 bases stayed unmatched. Per the germline V gene, CDR1 is MNHNS and CDR2 is SASEGT. CDR3 length: 14 residues. The CDR3 sequence is CASSEGQGIYEQYF. CDR3 nucleotide sequence: TGTGCCAGCAGTGAAGGACAGGGGATCTACGAGCAGTACTTC.

The rearrangement joins TRBV7-9 to TRBJ1-4; 7 nucleotides agree with TRBD1. The CDR3 spans 18 residues. Germline V gene lookup returns CDR1 SEHNR and CDR2 FQNEAQ (reference sequence). The trim removed 0 bases at V and 0 bases at J, leaving 7 bases unmatched. The CDR3 reads CASSLALTGEATNEKLFF. The CDR3 bases are TGTGCCAGCAGCTTAGCGCTTACAGGGGAAGCAACTAATGAAAAACTGTTTTTT. Looking up the rest from reference TRBV7-9 and TRBJ1-4 gives the full variable domain: DTGVSQNPRHKITKRGQNVTFRCDPISEHNRLYWYRQTLGQGPEFLTYFQNEAQLEKSRLLSDRFSAERPKGSFSTLEIQRTEQGDSAMYLCASSLALTGEATNEKLFFGSGTQLSVL.

V usage is TRBV29-1 and J usage is TRBJ2-5; D is uncertain. The CDR3 is 12 residues long. CDR1 is SQVTM, CDR2 ANQGSEA, per germline. Trimming removed 3 bases from V and 0 bases from J, with 5 bases in between. CDR3 protein: CSVDRDQETQYF. As DNA, the CDR3 is TGCAGCGTTGATCGGGACCAAGAGACCCAGTACTTC.

The chain combines TRBV27 with TRBJ2-7; TRBD2 matches 12 bases. Per the germline V gene, CDR1 is MNHEY and CDR2 is SMNVEV (reference sequence). V lost 4 bases to trimming and J lost 2 bases; unmatched junction nucleotides: 0. The CDR3 has 14 amino acids. The CDR3 loop reads CASSWTSGTYEQYF. CDR3 in DNA: TGTGCCAGCAGTTGGACTAGCGGGACCTACGAGCAGTACTTC.

The rearrangement joins TRBV18 to TRBJ1-2, with D perhaps TRBD1 (6 bases). This CDR3 region has 13 residues. Trimming took off 2 bases at V and 2 bases at J, with 6 bases between the two ends. Per the germline V gene, CDR1 is KGHSH and CDR2 is LQKENI. The CDR3 region has the DNA TGTGCCAGCTCACCAGGACAGAACTATGGCTACACCTTC. Translating gives CASSPGQNYGYTF.

The V call is TRBV15, the J call TRBJ2-2; 14 bases match TRBD2. CDR3 length: 17 amino acids. CDR1 and CDR2 from the germline V gene are LNHNV and YYDKDF (reference sequence). The V and J ends lost 6 bases and 4 bases, in that order; junction bases with no gene match: 7. The CDR3 bases are TGTGCCACCAGTCAGGGACTAGCGGGAGCGGGCACCGGGGAGCTGTTTTTT. Its protein is CATSQGLAGAGTGELFF.

The V and J genes are TRBV4-2 and TRBJ2-2, with 9 positions matching TRBD2. The CDR3 contains 16 residues. The trim removed 6 bases at V and 3 bases at J, leaving 8 bases unmatched. Germline V lookup: CDR1 LGHNA, CDR2 YNFKEQ. The CDR3 here is CASRRREGQDTGELFF. The DNA of the CDR3 is TGTGCCAGCAGGAGGCGGGAGGGCCAGGACACCGGGGAGCTGTTTTTT.

In DNA form, the CDR3 reads TGTGCCAGTAGTTGGGACAGGGGGCCACTCTATGGCTACACCTTC. Protein sequence: CASSWDRGPLYGYTF. The chain couples TRBV19 to TRBJ1-2, with 12 bases fitting TRBD1. The CDR3 is 15 amino acids. The germline V gene has CDR1 LNHDA and CDR2 SQIVND (reference sequence). V trimming: 5 bases; J trimming: 4 bases; junction bases outside the gene matches: 5.